This TCR beta chain was captured in a study of blood T cell repertoires in COVID-19 (dated by TCRdb to about 2020). With regard to the full study: Samples covering the acute and convalescent phases of COVID-19 were provided by collaborators in the United States, Italy and Spain. The samples were drawn from two sources: the first 160 participants of the ongoing ImmuneRACE study, and 1,000 to 1,500 subjects contributed by 6 global collaborators. A freely available public database, intended as a resource for researchers studying the immune response to SARS-CoV-2, is where the repertoires were released. The material from the prospective study consisted of cDNA or gDNA derived from T cells, B-cell-depleted T cells, or PBMCs. A de-identified subject ID, COVID-19 status, age in years and sex were almost always included in the sample metadata. Subjects who had been exposed to COVID-19, were actively infected with it, or had recovered from it provided the deeply sampled blood TCRbeta repertoires that made up the dataset. HLA class I and class II types, where available, came from metadata supplied by the sample provider rather than from assay-based typing.

TCRbeta CDR3 regions were amplified from genomic DNA by means of the immunoSEQ Assay, a bias-controlled multiplex PCR. Per the authors' processing: Within the assay, amplification of reference gene primers was used to estimate how many nucleated cells each sample contained. Sequence reads were collapsed and filtered to measure the absolute abundance of every unique TCRbeta CDR3 rearrangement. For each sample, productive Simpson clonality was calculated as the square root of Simpson's diversity index across productive rearrangements. In its TCRdb copy, this immuneACCESS table keeps in-frame sequences only and misses some clones. Where compared with another copy, unresolved V genes explain less than half of these, and the others have no known cause. D and trimming were read from the DNA, whereas the V and J calls and clone size are those reported in that table. This sample comprises tens of thousands of clones, around four fifths of them detected only once. Approximately 15% of the sample lies in the top ten.

Including cysteine and phenylalanine, the CDR3 has 15 amino acids. This entry keeps only the CDR3 DNA: 45 bases, framed from base 1. The germline V and J ends show losses of 4 bases and 2 bases respectively, and no gene match explains 3 bases of the junction. CDR1 and CDR2 were assigned from the germline V gene as SGHDN and FVKESK. Each collaborating institution followed its own protocols to collect whole blood in K2EDTA tubes. For TCRbeta analysis, collaborators shipped samples in one of three forms: frozen whole blood, isolated PBMCs, or DNA extracted from either of those sample types. Points the paper makes about the study in general: How much clinical and demographic metadata was included differed by source and by participant, and the metadata was provided uncurated.

Turning to this clone: Its antigen has not been determined. Base qualities were left out, and no much larger clone turns up one base away.

Material: peripheral blood. Here the chain combines TRBV14 and TRBJ1-3; TRBD1 aligns with 9 central bases. The TCR was taken from a man aged 80 or over with acute or convalescent COVID-19. The nucleotide sequence reads TGTGCCAGCAGCCCACAGGGGGCCGCTGGAAACACCATATATTTT. Its translation is CASSPQGAAGNTIYF.